Shown below are 20 T cell receptor beta chains from a single sample sequenced in a study of cytomegalovirus exposure and HLA in healthy donors (dated by TCRdb to about 2017). Library prep was done by the immunoSEQ multiplex PCR assay. For the multiplex PCR, a mixture combining 60 forward primers for TCR Vbeta segments and 13 reverse primers for TCR Jbeta segments was used. The immuneACCESS repertoire file appears here via TCRdb, limited to in-frame rearrangements. These files lack a portion of the clones; in checked studies, under half of the deficit traces to unresolved V genes, and the cause of the others is not known. The sample table holds over 150,000 clones, of which roughly 80% were seen once. The ten most abundant clones make up around 2.2% of the sample. Sequenced material: PBMCs. The receptors shown here come from a man in his fifties or sixties in good health and CMV-seropositive.

V is TRBV10-1 and J is TRBJ2-3, with TRBD2 as a possible D gene (6 bases). Germline V gene data show CDR1 as WNHNN and CDR2 as SYGVQD (reference sequence). CDR3 length: 15 amino acids. Trimming took off 2 bases at V and 3 bases at J, with 12 bases between the two ends. The CDR3 region has the DNA TGCGCCAGCAGTGAGGTCGGGACTCGAACAGATACGCAGTATTTT. Protein sequence: CASSEVGTRTDTQYF.

V usage is TRBV19 and J usage is TRBJ1-1, with TRBD1 as a possible D gene (5 bases). Trimming took off 7 bases at V and 1 base at J, with 7 bases between the two ends. The CDR3 spans 12 residues. Germline CDR1 and CDR2: LNHDA and SQIVND (reference sequence). CDR3 region: CASNRRNTEAFF. In DNA, the CDR3 is TGTGCCAGTAACAGGCGGAACACTGAAGCTTTCTTT.

The gene calls are TRBV9 and TRBJ2-5, with 8 bases fitting TRBD2. With the DNA end fitting TRBJ2-7 better, the J assignment may be wrong. The CDR3 totals 14 residues. Germline CDR1 and CDR2: SGDLS and YYNGEE. CDR3 coding DNA: TGTGCCAGCAGCGTATTAGCGGGGAGCAACGAGCAGTACTTC. It yields the protein CASSVLAGSNEQYF.

With respect to this clone: Other DNA sequences of this sample code for an identical CDR3. The CDR3 region has the DNA TGTGCCAGCAGCCAAGGACAGGGGGCCGTCGAGTACGCTTTCTTT. Translation: CASSQGQGAVEYAFF. The chain uses TRBV7-9 and TRBJ1-1; 11 bases agree with TRBD1. Germline V lookup: CDR1 SEHNR, CDR2 FQNEAQ (reference sequence). Germline trimming cut 5 bases from V and 11 bases from J; bases unmatched to any gene: 13. There are 15 residues in the CDR3. The full variable domain, rest sourced from reference TRBV7-9 and TRBJ1-1, is DTGVSQNPRHKITKRGQNVTFRCDPISEHNRLYWYRQTLGQGPEFLTYFQNEAQLEKSRLLSDRFSAERPKGSFSTLEIQRTEQGDSAMYLCASSQGQGAVEYAFFGQGTRLTVV.

This clone was counted between two and nine times. The chain couples TRBV7-6 to TRBJ1-5; D not resolved. CDR3 length: 14 amino acids. The germline V and J ends were trimmed by 1 base and 0 bases, with 4 bases remaining between them. Germline CDR1 and CDR2: SGHVS and FNYEAQ. For the CDR3, the DNA is TGTGCCAGCAGCTTAGACAGTAGCAATCAGCCCCAGCATTTT. Its translation: CASSLDSSNQPQHF.

This clone has only a few counts. This chain links TRBV19 with TRBJ2-7; the match to TRBD2 covers 10 bases. The ends lost 3 bases at V and 0 bases at J; junction bases unmatched: 11. Germline V gives CDR1 LNHDA, CDR2 SQIVND (reference sequence). This CDR3 comprises 18 residues. In DNA form, the CDR3 reads TGTGCCAGTAGTATCGGGCTAGCGGGGGCCCAGAGCTCCTACGAGCAGTACTTC. Protein: CASSIGLAGAQSSYEQYF.

DNA of the CDR3: TGTGCCAGCAGCTCAGGAGGCGCGGGGGAGACAGATACGCAGTATTTT. It codes for CASSSGGAGETDTQYF. The chain uses TRBV7-2 and TRBJ2-3; 7 nucleotides line up with TRBD2. CDR1 and CDR2 (germline): SGHTA, FQGNSA. V was clipped by 4 bases and J by 3 bases; unmatched bases: 10. The CDR3 runs 16 residues.

The chain carries TRBV7-3 and TRBJ2-7; possible D gene TRBD2, 5 bases. From germline, CDR1 is SGHTA and CDR2 FQGTGA. The V gene lost 6 bases and the J gene lost 0 bases, with 9 bases spanning the gap. This CDR3 region has 13 residues. The CDR3, as DNA: TGTGCCAGCAGGTCGGACTCCTCCTACGAGCAGTACTTC. Translating it yields CASRSDSSYEQYF. Filled out from reference TRBV7-3 and TRBJ2-7, the complete variable domain reads GAGVSQTPSNKVTEKGKYVELRCDPISGHTALYWYRQSLGQGPEFLIYFQGTGAADDSGLPNDRFFAVRPEGSVSTLKIQRTERGDSAVYLCASRSDSSYEQYFGPGTRLTVT.

The chain joins TRBV18 to TRBJ2-7; possibly TRBD2 for D (6 bases). CDR1 KGHSH and CDR2 LQKENI come from the germline V gene. The V end was cut by 5 bases, the J end by 4 bases, with 9 bases between. The CDR3 has 12 residues. The CDR3 is CASSELAYEQYF. As DNA, the CDR3 is TGTGCCAGCTCAGAACTAGCTTACGAGCAGTACTTC.

This clone was recorded once. Mismatch with germline at one junction end may stem from a read error. The chain carries TRBV5-1 and TRBJ1-2; D is possibly TRBD1 (5 bases). Germline V gene lookup returns CDR1 SGHRS and CDR2 YFSETQ. The CDR3 covers 15 residues. CDR3 bases: TGCGGCAGCAGCCCAGGGTTGGGATCTAACTATGGCTACACCTTC. This codes for CGSSPGLGSNYGYTF.

The chain recombines TRBV5-1 with TRBJ1-1; D might be TRBD1 (5 bases). The CDR3 is 13 residues long. Germline CDR1 is SGHRS and CDR2 is YFSETQ. The germline V and J ends were trimmed by 4 bases and 1 base, with 8 bases remaining between them. CDR3 amino acids: CASSRTSNTEAFF. CDR3 coding DNA: TGCGCCAGCAGCAGGACATCGAACACTGAAGCTTTCTTT.

This sequence joins TRBV11-3 and TRBJ2-1, with 10 bases aligning to TRBD2. Germline CDR1 is SGHNT and CDR2 is YENEEA. V lost 5 bases to trimming and J lost 8 bases; unmatched junction nucleotides: 15. The CDR3 is made up of 17 amino acids. The CDR3 sequence: CASSPQGGASGGYEQFF. In DNA form, the CDR3 reads TGTGCCAGCAGCCCCCAAGGCGGGGCTAGCGGGGGTTATGAGCAGTTCTTC.

The chain couples TRBV2 to TRBJ1-1; no firm D call. V lost 6 bases and J lost 4, with 9 bases in between. The CDR3 is 12 amino acids. CDR1 is SNHLY and CDR2 is FYNNEI in the germline V gene. CDR3 nucleotides: TGTGCCAGCAGCCGCGGGAGCACTGAAGCTTTCTTT. Translation gives CASSRGSTEAFF. Together with reference TRBV2 and TRBJ1-1, the CDR3 gives the full variable domain: EPEVTQTPSHQVTQMGQEVILRCVPISNHLYFYWYRQILGQKVEFLVSFYNNEISEKSEIFDDQFSVERPDGSNFTLKIRSTKLEDSAMYFCASSRGSTEAFFGQGTRLTVV.

V and J are TRBV7-9 and TRBJ1-1; D is perhaps TRBD1 (6 bases). There are 17 residues in the CDR3. Trimming shortened V by 5 bases and J by 1 base, and 20 bases separated the two germline ends. CDR1 and CDR2 from the germline V gene are SEHNR and FQNEAQ (reference sequence). CDR3 coding DNA: TGTGCCAGCAGCCAACCTATTAGACAGGTTTGGAACACTGAAGCTTTCTTT. It codes for CASSQPIRQVWNTEAFF.

The rearrangement uses TRBV9 and TRBJ2-1; the match to TRBD1 covers 9 bases. Per germline, CDR1 SGDLS and CDR2 YYNGEE. CDR3 length: 15 amino acids. J was trimmed by 6 bases and V by 1 base; bases with no gene match: 5. This CDR3 reads CASSVLGQGGNEQFF. The CDR3 bases are TGTGCCAGCAGCGTATTGGGACAGGGCGGCAATGAGCAGTTCTTC.

The chain recombines TRBV28 with TRBJ2-7; D not resolved. Germline loops: CDR1 MDHEN, CDR2 SYDVKM. This CDR3 has 10 residues. V was trimmed by 6 bases and J by 5 bases, leaving 5 bases between them. The CDR3 sequence is CASSLNEQYF. DNA of the CDR3: TGTGCCAGCAGCCTTAACGAGCAGTACTTC. Full variable domain (outside the CDR3, taken from reference TRBV28 and TRBJ2-7): DVKVTQSSRYLVKRTGEKVFLECVQDMDHENMFWYRQDPGLGLRLIYFSYDVKMKEKGDIPEGYSVSREKKERFSLILESASTNQTSMYLCASSLNEQYFGPGTRLTVT.

This chain links TRBV4-2 with TRBJ1-2; 8 bases map to TRBD1. This CDR3 spans 15 amino acids. V trimming: 0 bases; J trimming: 3 bases; junction bases outside the gene matches: 3. Germline lookup yields CDR1 LGHNA and CDR2 YNFKEQ. The chain's CDR3 is CASSQDVRGHYGYTF. The CDR3 region has the DNA TGTGCCAGCAGCCAAGACGTCAGGGGGCACTATGGCTACACCTTC.

The chain combines TRBV27 with TRBJ2-7; 9 bases line up with TRBD2. CDR1 MNHEY and CDR2 SMNVEV come from the germline V gene (reference sequence). Trimming took 5 bases from V and 3 from J; bases not matched to a gene: 2. CDR3 length: 13 residues. This CDR3 reads CASSRAGGYEQYF. The CDR3 DNA reads TGTGCCAGCAGTAGAGCGGGGGGCTACGAGCAGTACTTC.

A single count supports this clone. The chain links TRBV18 to TRBJ1-2; no clear D. V was trimmed by 0 bases and J by 5 bases, leaving 7 bases between them. There are 13 residues in the CDR3. Germline lookup yields CDR1 KGHSH and CDR2 LQKENI. Here the CDR3 reads CASSPPAGYGYTF. DNA of the CDR3: TGTGCCAGCTCACCACCCGCGGGGTATGGCTACACCTTC.

This clone was detected only once. The chain combines TRBV7-9 with TRBJ2-1, with 9 bases fitting TRBD2. J gave up 3 bases and V 11 bases, and 8 bases lay outside the gene matches. Germline V lookup: CDR1 SEHNR, CDR2 FQNEAQ (reference sequence). The CDR3 has 14 residues. CDR3 sequence reads: CAETGLANYNEQFF. CDR3 sequence (DNA): TGTGCCGAGACTGGACTAGCGAACTACAATGAGCAGTTCTTC.